This TCR beta chain derives from a study of blood T cell repertoires in COVID-19. The protocol was immunoSEQ multiplex PCR, while the TCRdb copy is restricted to in-frame clones and leaves out a portion. Among roughly 240,000 clones listed, around four fifths were seen once. This clone was recorded a few times. The CDR3 sequence is 14 residues long. The junction had 12 bases not matched to a gene; V was cut back by 6 bases and J by 7 bases. The germline gives CDR1 KGHSH, CDR2 LQKENI. What was sequenced was PBMCs or T cells enriched from blood (not recorded which). The rearrangement uses TRBV18 and TRBJ2-7; TRBD1 matches 7 bases. This TCR came from a woman between 40 and 55 years old who had been exposed to COVID-19. The CDR3 region is CASSPGQALGEQYF. As DNA, the CDR3 is TGTGCCAGCTCGCCCGGACAGGCCCTGGGGGAGCAGTACTTC.